A selection of T cell receptor beta chains follows, all from one sample in a study of HIV-infected children after antiretroviral therapy interruption. TCRdb passed the 3' RACE reads through MiXCR, listing each CDR3 protein once. Among 40,000 to 55,000 distinct CDR3 sequences listed, roughly 4.5% were seen once. The material was CD45RA+ CD4+ T cells from PBMCs, pooled from several time points, obtained from a donor given antiretroviral therapy, either interrupted or continuous. These receptors came from a pool of human donors with HIV. Both conserved end residues are part of each CDR3. A D gene is named only where the DNA matches it firmly. Clone sizes are shown as once, few, many or a size class.

j_call	v_call	d_call	clone_size	cdr3_nt	cdr3_aa
TRBJ1-5	TRBV14	.	many	TGTGCCAGCAGCCATGTGGCCAGGGAGGGGTTCAATCAGCCCCAGCATTTT	CASSHVAREGFNQPQHF
TRBJ2-2	TRBV3-1	.	few	TGTGCCAGCAGCCAAGAATTAACTAGCCCTGGGGAGCTGTTTTTT	CASSQELTSPGELFF
TRBJ1-3	TRBV29-1	.	many	TGCAGCGCTGGGACACCAGGAAACACCATATATTTT	CSAGTPGNTIYF
TRBJ2-1	TRBV27	.	many	TGTGCCAGCAGTTCTCCGCGGGGTGAGCAGTTCTTC	CASSSPRGEQFF
TRBJ1-2	TRBV12-3/TRBV12-4	.	many	TGTGCCAGCAGTTCAACCCGGGACCGAAACTATGGCTACACCTTC	CASSSTRDRNYGYTF
TRBJ2-1	TRBV2	.	many	TGTGCCAGCAGTGAAGCGTCGGAGGGGGGGTTCTTC	CASSEASEGGFF
TRBJ2-4	TRBV5-8	.	few	TGTGCCAGCAGCGAAGGACAGCACACCATTCAGTACTTC	CASSEGQHTIQYF
TRBJ1-1	TRBV7-2	.	many	TGTGCCAGCAGCCGGACAGCGATGAACACTGAAGCTTTCTTT	CASSRTAMNTEAFF
TRBJ1-1	TRBV5-1	.	medium-sized	TGCGCCAGCAGCTTTTCTGGAAACACTGAAGCTTTCTTT	CASSFSGNTEAFF
TRBJ2-7	TRBV5-4	.	many	TGTGCCAGCAGTCCCCGACAGGGACTCTCCTACGAGCAGTACTTC	CASSPRQGLSYEQYF
TRBJ1-2	TRBV7-9	TRBD1	few	TGTGCCAGCAGCTTAACCCTGACAGGGTTTGACTATGGCTACACCTTC	CASSLTLTGFDYGYTF
TRBJ1-1	TRBV11-2	.	many	TGTGCCAGCAGCCCGGGATGGGCAGGGAACACTGAAGCTTTCTTT	CASSPGWAGNTEAFF